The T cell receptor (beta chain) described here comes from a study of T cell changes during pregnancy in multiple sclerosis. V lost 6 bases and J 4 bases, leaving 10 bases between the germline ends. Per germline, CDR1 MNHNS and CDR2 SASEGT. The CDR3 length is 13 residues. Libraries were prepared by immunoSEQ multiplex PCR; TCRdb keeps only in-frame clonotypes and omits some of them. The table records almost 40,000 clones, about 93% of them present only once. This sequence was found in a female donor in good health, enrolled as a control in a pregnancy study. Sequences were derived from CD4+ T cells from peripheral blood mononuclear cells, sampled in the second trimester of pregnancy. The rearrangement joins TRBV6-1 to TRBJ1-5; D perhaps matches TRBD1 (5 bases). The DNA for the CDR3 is TGTGCCAGCAGCACGGACAAAAATCAGCCCCAGCATTTT. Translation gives CASSTDKNQPQHF.